This TCR beta chain was sequenced during a study of blood T cells in healthy people across ages. Looking at the study overall: About one barcoded beta molecule was captured per two T cells (by template switching).

With V trimmed by 0 bases and J by 0 bases, 4 bases remained unmatched. The CDR3 is 16 amino acids. CDR1 and CDR2 (germline): MGHRA, YSYEKL. Primed by a sample-barcoded 5' primer and a J-beta primer mix, a second PCR proceeded for roughly 6 to 12 cycles. In TCRdb, the 5' RACE reads were re-called with MiXCR into one record per CDR3 protein. The table includes approximately 830,000 distinct CDR3 sequences, under 80% detected once. The sample was blood. This sequence was found in a young man in good health. The rearrangement uses TRBV4-1 and TRBJ2-7, with 8 bases that match TRBD2. The CDR3 spells CASSQETGLDSYEQYF. CDR3 DNA: TGCGCCAGCAGCCAAGAAACGGGACTAGACTCCTACGAGCAGTACTTC.